This T cell receptor beta chain was identified in a study of molecular identifiers for immune sequencing clone quantification. Study-wide findings and caveats: Clones above 20 RNA copies held over 97% of effector molecules, under 1% in naive cells.

Many counts were recorded for this clonotype. The antigen remains unidentified. Naive CD8 T cell sorting was performed on the CD8+CD4-CCR7+CD45RA+ phenotype. This CDR3 comprises 11 residues. Per the germline V gene, CDR1 is MNHEY and CDR2 is SVGEGT. Trimming pared 7 bases from V and 1 base from J, leaving 4 bases between. TCRdb analysed the PCR reads with MiXCR anew, one entry per CDR3 protein. Of 490,000 or so distinct CDR3 sequences in the sample, around 25% were seen once. V is TRBV6-2 or TRBV6-3 and J is TRBJ2-5; no firm D call. The sequencing input was naive CD8+ T cells from blood, with Jurkat cell RNA spiked in. Subset indicated: FACS-sorted CD8+CD4-CCR7+CD45RA+ naive T cells. This clonotype was sampled from a human donor in good health. Some libraries in this study had Jurkat cell RNA spiked in. CDR3 residues: CASTLQETQYF. The CDR3 bases are TGTGCCAGCACCCTCCAAGAGACCCAGTACTTC.